This TCR beta chain was observed in a study of control samples from healthy donors and cancer patients. Looked up from germline, CDR1 is SGHTA and CDR2 is FQGNSA. Trimming left V 1 base short and J 6 bases short, with 6 bases between. This CDR3 has 13 residues. The protocol was immunoSEQ multiplex PCR, while the TCRdb copy is restricted to in-frame clones and leaves out a portion. The sample has 390,000 or so clones, 75% to 95% seen once. The receptor was isolated from a man aged 40-49 years with head and neck cancer. Sequencing was done on a sample of PBMCs. The chain employs TRBV7-2 and TRBJ2-2; D remains ambiguous. This CDR3 reads CASSLGGAGELFF. CDR3 in DNA: TGTGCCAGCAGCTTAGGTGGGGCCGGGGAGCTGTTTTTT.